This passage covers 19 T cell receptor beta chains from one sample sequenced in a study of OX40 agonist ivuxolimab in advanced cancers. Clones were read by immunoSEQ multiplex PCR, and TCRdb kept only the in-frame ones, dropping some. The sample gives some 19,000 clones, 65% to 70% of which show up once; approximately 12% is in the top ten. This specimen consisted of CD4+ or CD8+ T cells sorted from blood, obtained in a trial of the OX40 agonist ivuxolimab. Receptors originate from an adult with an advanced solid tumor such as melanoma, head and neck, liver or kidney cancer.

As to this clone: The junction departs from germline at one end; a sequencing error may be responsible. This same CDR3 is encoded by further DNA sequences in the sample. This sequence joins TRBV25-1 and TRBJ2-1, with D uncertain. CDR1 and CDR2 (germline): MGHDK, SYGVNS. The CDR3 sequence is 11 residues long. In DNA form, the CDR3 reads TGTGCCAGTAGTGGGTACAATGAGCAGTTCTTC. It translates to CASSGYNEQFF.

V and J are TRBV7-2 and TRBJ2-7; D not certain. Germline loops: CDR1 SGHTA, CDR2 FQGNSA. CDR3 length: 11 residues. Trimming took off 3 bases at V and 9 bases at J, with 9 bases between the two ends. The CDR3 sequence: CASSFNRWQYF. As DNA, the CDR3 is TGTGCCAGCAGCTTTAACCGTTGGCAGTACTTC. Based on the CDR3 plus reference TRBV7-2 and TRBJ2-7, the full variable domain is GAGVSQSPSNKVTEKGKDVELRCDPISGHTALYWYRQSLGQGLEFLIYFQGNSAPDKSGLPSDRFSAERTGGSVSTLTIQRTQQEDSAVYLCASSFNRWQYFGPGTRLTVT.

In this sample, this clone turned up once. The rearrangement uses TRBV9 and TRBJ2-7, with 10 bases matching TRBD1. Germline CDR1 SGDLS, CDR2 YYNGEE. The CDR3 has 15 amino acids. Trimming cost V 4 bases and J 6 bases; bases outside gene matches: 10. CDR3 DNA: TGTGCCAGCAGCCCGTGGACAGGGGGTTCGGGCGAGCAGTACTTC. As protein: CASSPWTGGSGEQYF.

For the CDR3, the DNA is TGTGCCAGCAGCATCAGCGGTTTCCCGAAAGAGCAGTACTTC. Translating it yields CASSISGFPKEQYF. This sequence joins TRBV9 and TRBJ2-7; D perhaps matches TRBD2 (5 bases). Germline V lookup: CDR1 SGDLS, CDR2 YYNGEE. The CDR3 is made up of 14 amino acids. Deletions cut 4 bases from V and 7 bases from J, with 18 bases between.

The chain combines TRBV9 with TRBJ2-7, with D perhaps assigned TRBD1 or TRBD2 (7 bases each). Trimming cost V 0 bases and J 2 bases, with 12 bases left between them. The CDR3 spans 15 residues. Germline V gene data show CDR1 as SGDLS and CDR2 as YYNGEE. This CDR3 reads CASSVDQGGPYEQYF. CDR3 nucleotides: TGTGCCAGCAGCGTAGATCAGGGGGGGCCCTACGAGCAGTACTTC.

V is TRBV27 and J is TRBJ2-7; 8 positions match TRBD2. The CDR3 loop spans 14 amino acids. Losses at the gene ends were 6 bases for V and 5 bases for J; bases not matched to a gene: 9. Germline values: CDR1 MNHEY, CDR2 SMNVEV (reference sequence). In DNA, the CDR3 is TGTGCCAGCAGGCCCGGGGGGGCGCTCCACGAGCAGTACTTC. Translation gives CASRPGGALHEQYF.

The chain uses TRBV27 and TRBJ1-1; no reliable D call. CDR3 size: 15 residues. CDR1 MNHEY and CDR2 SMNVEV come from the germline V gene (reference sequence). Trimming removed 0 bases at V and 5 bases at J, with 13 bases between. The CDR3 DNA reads TGTGCCAGCAGTTTATCCCGCGCCCGAGGGACTGAAGCTTTCTTT. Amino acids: CASSLSRARGTEAFF.

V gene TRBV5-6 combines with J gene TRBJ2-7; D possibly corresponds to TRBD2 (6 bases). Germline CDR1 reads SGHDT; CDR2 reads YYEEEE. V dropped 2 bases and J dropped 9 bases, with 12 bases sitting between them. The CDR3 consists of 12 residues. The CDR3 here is CASSFSGWGQYF. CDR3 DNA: TGTGCCAGCAGCTTTAGCGGATGGGGGCAGTACTTC.

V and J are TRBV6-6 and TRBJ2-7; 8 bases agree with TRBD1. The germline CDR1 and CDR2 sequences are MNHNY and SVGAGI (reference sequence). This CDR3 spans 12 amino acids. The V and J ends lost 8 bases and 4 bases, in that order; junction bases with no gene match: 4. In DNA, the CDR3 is TGTGCCAGCGGACAGGGACCATACGAGCAGTACTTC. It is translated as CASGQGPYEQYF.

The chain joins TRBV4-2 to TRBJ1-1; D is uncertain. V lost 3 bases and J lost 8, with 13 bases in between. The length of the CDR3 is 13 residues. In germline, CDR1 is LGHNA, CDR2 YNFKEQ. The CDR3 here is CASSQSWDREAFF. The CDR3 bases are TGTGCCAGCAGCCAGAGCTGGGATCGCGAAGCTTTCTTT.

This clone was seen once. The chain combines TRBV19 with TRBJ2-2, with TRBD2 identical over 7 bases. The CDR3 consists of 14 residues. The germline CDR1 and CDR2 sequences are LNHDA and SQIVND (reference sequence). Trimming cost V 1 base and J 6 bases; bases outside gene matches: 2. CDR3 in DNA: TGTGCCAGTAGTATAGTCGGGGGGTCCGGGGAGCTGTTTTTT. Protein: CASSIVGGSGELFF.

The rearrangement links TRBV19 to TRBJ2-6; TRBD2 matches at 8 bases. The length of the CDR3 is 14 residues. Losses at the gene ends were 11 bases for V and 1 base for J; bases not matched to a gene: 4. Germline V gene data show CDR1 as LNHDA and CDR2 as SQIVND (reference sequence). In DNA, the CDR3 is TGTGCCGGCAGCGGGGGATCTGGGGCCAACGTCCTGACTTTC. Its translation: CAGSGGSGANVLTF.

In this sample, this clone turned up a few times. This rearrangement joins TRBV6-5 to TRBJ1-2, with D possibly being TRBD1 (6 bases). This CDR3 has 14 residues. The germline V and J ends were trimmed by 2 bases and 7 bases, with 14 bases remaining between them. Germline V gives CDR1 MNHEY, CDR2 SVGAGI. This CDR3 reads CASSYRGLGAGYTF. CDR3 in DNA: TGTGCCAGCAGTTACAGGGGGTTGGGTGCTGGCTACACCTTC.

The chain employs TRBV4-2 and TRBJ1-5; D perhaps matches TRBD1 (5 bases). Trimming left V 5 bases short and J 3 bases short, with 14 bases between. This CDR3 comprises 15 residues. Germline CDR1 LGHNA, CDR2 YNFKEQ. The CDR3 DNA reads TGTGCCAGCAGCTTATCTGGGGCTATCAATCAGCCCCAGCATTTT. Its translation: CASSLSGAINQPQHF.

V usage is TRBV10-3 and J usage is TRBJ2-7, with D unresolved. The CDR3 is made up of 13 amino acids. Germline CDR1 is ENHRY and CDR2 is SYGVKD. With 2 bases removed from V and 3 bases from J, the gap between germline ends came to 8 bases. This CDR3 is CAISEVEGYEQYF. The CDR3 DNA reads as TGTGCCATCAGTGAGGTCGAAGGCTACGAGCAGTACTTC.

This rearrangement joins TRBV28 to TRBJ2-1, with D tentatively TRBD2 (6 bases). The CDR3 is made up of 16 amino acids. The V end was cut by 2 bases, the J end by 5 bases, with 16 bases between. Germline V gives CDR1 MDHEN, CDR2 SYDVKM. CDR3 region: CASSLGPAGPNNEQFF. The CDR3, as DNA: TGTGCCAGCAGTTTAGGTCCAGCGGGCCCAAACAATGAGCAGTTCTTC.

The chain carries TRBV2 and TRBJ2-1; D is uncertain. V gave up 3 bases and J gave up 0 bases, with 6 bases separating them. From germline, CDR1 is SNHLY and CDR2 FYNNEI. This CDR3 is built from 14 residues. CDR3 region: CASSDLASYNEQFF. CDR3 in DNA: TGTGCCAGCAGTGATCTCGCCTCCTACAATGAGCAGTTCTTC.

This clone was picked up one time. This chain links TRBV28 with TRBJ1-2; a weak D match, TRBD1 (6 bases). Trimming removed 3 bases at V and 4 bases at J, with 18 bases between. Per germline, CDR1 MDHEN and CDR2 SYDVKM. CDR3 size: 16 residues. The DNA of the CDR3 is TGTGCCAGCAGTTTCGGTCGACTCGGACAGACCTATGGCTACACCTTC. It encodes CASSFGRLGQTYGYTF.

The CDR3 DNA reads TGTGCCAGCAGTGAAGGGACAGCATACGAGCAGTACTTC. Translating gives CASSEGTAYEQYF. The V gene is TRBV2, the J gene TRBJ2-7; weak D call: TRBD1 (6 bases). Germline V gene lookup returns CDR1 SNHLY and CDR2 FYNNEI. The ends were cut back, 1 base at V and 4 bases at J, with 8 bases in the middle. This CDR3 spans 13 amino acids.